The 10 T cell receptor beta chains below were found in one sample sequenced in a study of cytomegalovirus exposure and HLA in healthy donors. The study ran its PCR with 60 Vbeta and 13 Jbeta primers. Produced via immunoSEQ multiplex PCR; TCRdb's table is partial and in-frame only. The sample contains roughly 82,000 clones, approximately 74% of which appear only once. Sequences were obtained from PBMCs. These receptors all come from a woman in her 50s in good health and CMV-seropositive.

The V call is TRBV7-3, the J call TRBJ2-5, with 9 bases fitting TRBD2. V lost 10 bases to trimming and J lost 1 base; unmatched junction nucleotides: 7. The length of the CDR3 is 14 residues. Per germline, CDR1 SGHTA and CDR2 FQGTGA. The CDR3 bases are TGTGCCAAAGGGGCTAGCGGGGCCCAAGAGACCCAGTACTTC. Its protein is CAKGASGAQETQYF.

The genes are TRBV6-6 and TRBJ2-7; 7 bases fit TRBD1. Germline CDR1 is MNHNY and CDR2 is SVGAGI (reference sequence). The V gene end was trimmed by 2 bases and the J gene end by 4 bases; junction bases not matched to a gene: 8. The CDR3 length is 15 residues. The CDR3 DNA is TGTGCCAGCAGTTACGGGGGACAGAGGAGGTACGAGCAGTACTTC. Translating gives CASSYGGQRRYEQYF.

This clone was detected only a few times. The J gene is TRBJ1-2, the V gene TRBV6-1; D gene unclear. The germline V and J ends were trimmed by 7 bases and 7 bases, with 19 bases remaining between them. Germline CDR1 is MNHNS and CDR2 is SASEGT. The CDR3 has 14 amino acids. The CDR3 bases are TGTGCCAGCAAGGGAGGGAGGAATTTGGGTGGCTACACCTTC. It yields the protein CASKGGRNLGGYTF.

About this clone: Mismatch with germline at one junction end may stem from a read error. The rearrangement links TRBV28 to TRBJ2-1; 11 nucleotides match TRBD2. The CDR3 consists of 19 residues. Germline values: CDR1 MDHEN, CDR2 SYDVKM. In nucleotides, the CDR3 is TGTGCCAGCAGTTTAAGTGGGCCGGGACAGGGAACTAGCGGGAGTTTTCCCCTCTTC. This gives the protein CASSLSGPGQGTSGSFPLF.

The rearrangement links TRBV30 to TRBJ1-3; D remains ambiguous. Looked up from germline, CDR1 is GTSNPN and CDR2 is SVGIG (reference sequence). This CDR3 is built from 14 residues. Trimming took 3 bases from V and 0 from J, leaving 9 bases between them. CDR3 bases: TGTGCCTGGAGCGAAGAGAGCTCTGGAAACACCATATATTTT. Translation gives CAWSEESSGNTIYF.

The chain employs TRBV15 and TRBJ2-3; 9 bases align to TRBD2. Germline V gene lookup returns CDR1 LNHNV and CDR2 YYDKDF (reference sequence). Losses at the gene ends were 0 bases for V and 4 bases for J; bases not matched to a gene: 8. CDR3 length equals 17 residues. The CDR3 DNA reads as TGTGCCACCAGCAGAGATCTTGCGGGACTAGCCGCAGATACGCAGTATTTT. Translating it yields CATSRDLAGLAADTQYF. Together with reference TRBV15 and TRBJ2-3, the CDR3 gives the full variable domain: DAMVIQNPRYQVTQFGKPVTLSCSQTLNHNVMYWYQQKSSQAPKLLFHYYDKDFNNEADTPDNFQSRRPNTSFCFLDIRSPGLGDTAMYLCATSRDLAGLAADTQYFGPGTRLTVL.

The CDR3 DNA sequence: TGTGCCAGCAGCAAGGGACAACTGGGCTCCTACGAGCAGTACTTC. Translated: CASSKGQLGSYEQYF. The chain employs TRBV5-4 and TRBJ2-7, with D possibly being TRBD1 (6 bases). In germline, CDR1 is SGHNT, CDR2 YYREEE (reference sequence). This CDR3 comprises 15 residues. With 4 bases removed from V and 0 bases from J, the gap between germline ends came to 14 bases.

The rearrangement joins TRBV5-1 to TRBJ1-2, with a possible D match to TRBD1 (6 bases). CDR1 is SGHRS, CDR2 YFSETQ, per germline. Trimming pared 4 bases from V and 0 bases from J, leaving 10 bases between. The CDR3 is 14 amino acids. The DNA of the CDR3 is TGCGCCAGCAGCGCAACAGGGACTAACTATGGCTACACCTTC. Encoded protein: CASSATGTNYGYTF. Variable domain in full (rest from reference TRBV5-1 and TRBJ1-2): KAGVTQTPRYLIKTRGQQVTLSCSPISGHRSVSWYQQTPGQGLQFLFEYFSETQRNKGNFPGRFSGRQFSNSRSEMNVSTLELGDSALYLCASSATGTNYGYTFGSGTRLTVV.

This clone was seen a handful of times. The CDR3 DNA is TGTGCCAGCAGTGAACTTGTTGACAGGGTAGTCAATCAGCCCCAGCATTTT. It yields the protein CASSELVDRVVNQPQHF. J is TRBJ1-5 and V is TRBV6-1, with 7 nucleotides matching TRBD1. Germline CDR1 reads MNHNS; CDR2 reads SASEGT. This CDR3 has 17 residues. J lost 3 bases, V lost 2 bases, and 10 bases had no gene match.

The count of this clone is one. This sequence joins TRBV19 and TRBJ2-1; a weak D match, TRBD2 (6 bases). V lost 7 bases and J lost 2, with 18 bases in between. This CDR3 has 16 amino acids. Looked up from germline, CDR1 is LNHDA and CDR2 is SQIVND (reference sequence). The CDR3 region is CASKDTGVSPYNEQFF. For the CDR3, the DNA is TGTGCCAGTAAAGACACGGGAGTCAGTCCCTACAATGAGCAGTTCTTC.